The 3 T cell receptor beta chains given below trace back to one sample, sequenced in a study of T-cell memory formation after mild COVID-19. TCRdb used MiXCR to reprocess the 5' RACE reads, holding one entry per CDR3 protein. This sample has around 440,000 distinct CDR3 sequences, with about 18% found just once. The specimen sequenced was PBMCs or a T cell subset sorted from them (not recorded which). These receptors were collected from an adult woman who had mild COVID-19 (a few samples of this study predate the infection). Cell type and time point are not known.

The gene calls are TRBV12-3 or TRBV12-4 and TRBJ1-2; TRBD1 is a possible D gene (6 bases). The CDR3 contains 15 residues. With 4 bases removed from V and 6 bases from J, the gap between germline ends came to 18 bases. The CDR3 DNA is TGTGCCAGCAGTTCTTCTACAGGGTCGAAGAATGGCTACACCTTC. Encoded protein: CASSSSTGSKNGYTF.

This clonotype was seen only a few times. The rearrangement uses TRBV20-1 and TRBJ2-2; D is unresolved. The CDR3 is 14 amino acids. The V end was cut by 3 bases, the J end by 4 bases, with 12 bases between. Per germline, CDR1 DFQATT and CDR2 SNEGSKA (reference sequence). The CDR3 coding sequence is TGCAGTGCTAGTAAAGGAATTGTCACCGGGGAGCTGTTTTTT. Its translation is CSASKGIVTGELFF.

In nucleotides, the CDR3 is TGTGCCATCAGTGAGTCGAGCGGGAGATCCTACGAGCAGTACTTC. This codes for CAISESSGRSYEQYF. The V call is TRBV10-3, the J call TRBJ2-7; 8 bases match TRBD2. The CDR3 covers 15 residues. CDR1 ENHRY and CDR2 SYGVKD come from the germline V gene. The V and J ends lost 0 bases and 1 base, in that order; junction bases with no gene match: 2.